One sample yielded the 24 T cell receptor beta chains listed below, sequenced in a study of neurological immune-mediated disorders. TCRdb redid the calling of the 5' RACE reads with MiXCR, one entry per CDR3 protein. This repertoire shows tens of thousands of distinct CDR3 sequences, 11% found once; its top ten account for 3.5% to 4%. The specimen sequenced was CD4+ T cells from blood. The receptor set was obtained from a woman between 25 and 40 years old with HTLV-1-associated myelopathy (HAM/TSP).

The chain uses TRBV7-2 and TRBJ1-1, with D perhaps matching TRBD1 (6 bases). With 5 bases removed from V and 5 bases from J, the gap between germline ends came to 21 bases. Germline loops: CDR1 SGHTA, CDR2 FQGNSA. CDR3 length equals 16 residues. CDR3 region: CASSQRMLGAQTEAFF. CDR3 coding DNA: TGTGCCAGCAGCCAAAGGATGTTGGGGGCGCAGACTGAAGCTTTCTTT. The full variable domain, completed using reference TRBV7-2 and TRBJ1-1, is GAGVSQSPSNKVTEKGKDVELRCDPISGHTALYWYRQSLGQGLEFLIYFQGNSAPDKSGLPSDRFSAERTGGSVSTLTIQRTQQEDSAVYLCASSQRMLGAQTEAFFGQGTRLTVV.

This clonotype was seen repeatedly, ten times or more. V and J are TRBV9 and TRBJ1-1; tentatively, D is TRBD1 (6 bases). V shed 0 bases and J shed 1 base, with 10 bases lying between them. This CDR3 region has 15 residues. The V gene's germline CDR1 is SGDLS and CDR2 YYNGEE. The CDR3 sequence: CASSVGVTGNTEAFF. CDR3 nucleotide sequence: TGTGCCAGCAGCGTAGGGGTGACAGGGAACACTGAAGCTTTCTTT.

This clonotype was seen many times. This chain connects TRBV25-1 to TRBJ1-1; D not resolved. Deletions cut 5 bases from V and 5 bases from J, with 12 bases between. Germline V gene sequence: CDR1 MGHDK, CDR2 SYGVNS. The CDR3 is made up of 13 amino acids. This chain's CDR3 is CASSNTGRTEAFF. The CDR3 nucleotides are TGTGCCAGCAGTAACACGGGAAGGACTGAAGCTTTCTTT.

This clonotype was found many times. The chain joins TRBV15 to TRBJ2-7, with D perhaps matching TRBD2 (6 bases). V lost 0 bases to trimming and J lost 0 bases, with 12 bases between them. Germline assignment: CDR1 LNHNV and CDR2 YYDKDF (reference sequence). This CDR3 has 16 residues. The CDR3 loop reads CATSRDRGSSSYEQYF. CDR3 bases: TGTGCCACCAGCAGAGATCGGGGGTCTTCCTCCTACGAGCAGTACTTC.

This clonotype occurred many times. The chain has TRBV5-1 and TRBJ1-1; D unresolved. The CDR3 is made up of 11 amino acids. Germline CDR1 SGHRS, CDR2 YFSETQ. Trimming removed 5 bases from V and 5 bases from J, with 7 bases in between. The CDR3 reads CASRRETEAFF. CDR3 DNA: TGCGCCAGCAGAAGGGAGACTGAAGCTTTCTTT.

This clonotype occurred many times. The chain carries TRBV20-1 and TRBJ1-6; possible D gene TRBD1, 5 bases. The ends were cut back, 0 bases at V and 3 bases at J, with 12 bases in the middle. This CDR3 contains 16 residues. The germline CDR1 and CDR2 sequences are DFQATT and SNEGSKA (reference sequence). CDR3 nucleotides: TGCAGTGCTAGAGATAGAGGGGACTTCTATAATTCACCCCTCCACTTT. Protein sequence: CSARDRGDFYNSPLHF.

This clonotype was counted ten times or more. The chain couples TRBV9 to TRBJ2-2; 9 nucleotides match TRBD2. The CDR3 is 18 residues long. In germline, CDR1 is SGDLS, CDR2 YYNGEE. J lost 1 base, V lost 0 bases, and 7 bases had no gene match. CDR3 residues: CASSVVERGARNTGELFF. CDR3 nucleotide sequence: TGTGCCAGCAGCGTAGTCGAGCGGGGGGCCCGGAACACCGGGGAGCTGTTTTTT.

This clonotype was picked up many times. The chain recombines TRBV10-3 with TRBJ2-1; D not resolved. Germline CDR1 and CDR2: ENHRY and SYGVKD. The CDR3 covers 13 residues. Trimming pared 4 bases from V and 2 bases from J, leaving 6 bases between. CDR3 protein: CAISGVAYNEQFF. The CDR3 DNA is TGTGCCATCAGTGGTGTGGCCTACAATGAGCAGTTCTTC.

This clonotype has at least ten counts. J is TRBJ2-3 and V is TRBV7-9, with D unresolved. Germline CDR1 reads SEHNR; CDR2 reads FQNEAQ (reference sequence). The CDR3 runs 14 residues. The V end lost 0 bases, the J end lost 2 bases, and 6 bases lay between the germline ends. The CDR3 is CASSLAQATDTQYF. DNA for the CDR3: TGTGCCAGCAGCTTAGCTCAGGCCACAGATACGCAGTATTTT.

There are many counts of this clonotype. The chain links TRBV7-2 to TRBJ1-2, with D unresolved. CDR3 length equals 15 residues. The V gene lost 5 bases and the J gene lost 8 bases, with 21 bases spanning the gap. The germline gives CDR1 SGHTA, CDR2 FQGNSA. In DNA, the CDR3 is TGTGCCAGCAGCCCGCACGGACTCCGAACCGGGGGCTACACCTTC. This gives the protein CASSPHGLRTGGYTF.

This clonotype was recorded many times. The CDR3 protein is CAISGGRAGDTEAFF. Written as DNA, the CDR3 is TGTGCCATCAGTGGGGGCAGGGCGGGGGACACTGAAGCTTTCTTT. This chain connects TRBV10-3 to TRBJ1-1; TRBD1 might be the D (5 bases). The germline gives CDR1 ENHRY, CDR2 SYGVKD. This CDR3 is 15 amino acids long. Trimming shortened V by 4 bases and J by 3 bases, and 15 bases separated the two germline ends.

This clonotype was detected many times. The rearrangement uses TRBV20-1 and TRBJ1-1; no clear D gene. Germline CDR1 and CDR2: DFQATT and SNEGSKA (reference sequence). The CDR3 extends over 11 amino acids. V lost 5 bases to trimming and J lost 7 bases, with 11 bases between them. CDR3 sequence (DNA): TGCAGTGCTCACACAGAACTTGAAGCTTTCTTT. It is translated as CSAHTELEAFF.

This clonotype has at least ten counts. This CDR3 reads CAIRSGLAGAGEQFF. CDR3 coding DNA: TGTGCCATAAGATCGGGACTAGCGGGGGCAGGTGAGCAGTTCTTC. This chain links TRBV19 with TRBJ2-1; 14 bases map to TRBD2. V was pared by 10 bases and J by 9 bases, with 11 bases of the junction left unmatched. This CDR3 has 15 amino acids. Germline V gives CDR1 LNHDA, CDR2 SQIVND (reference sequence).

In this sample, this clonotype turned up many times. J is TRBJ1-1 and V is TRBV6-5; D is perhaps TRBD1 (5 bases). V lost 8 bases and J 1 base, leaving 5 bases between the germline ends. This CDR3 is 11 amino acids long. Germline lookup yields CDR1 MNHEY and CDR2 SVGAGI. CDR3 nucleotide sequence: TGTGCCAGCGGGGGGAACACTGAAGCTTTCTTT. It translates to CASGGNTEAFF.

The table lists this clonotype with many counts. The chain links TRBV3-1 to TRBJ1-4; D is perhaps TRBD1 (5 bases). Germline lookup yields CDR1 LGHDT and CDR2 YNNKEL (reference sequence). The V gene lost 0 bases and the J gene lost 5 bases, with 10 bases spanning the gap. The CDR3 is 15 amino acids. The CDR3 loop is CASSQDRGRNEKLFF. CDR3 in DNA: TGTGCCAGCAGCCAAGACCGGGGACGGAATGAAAAACTGTTTTTT.

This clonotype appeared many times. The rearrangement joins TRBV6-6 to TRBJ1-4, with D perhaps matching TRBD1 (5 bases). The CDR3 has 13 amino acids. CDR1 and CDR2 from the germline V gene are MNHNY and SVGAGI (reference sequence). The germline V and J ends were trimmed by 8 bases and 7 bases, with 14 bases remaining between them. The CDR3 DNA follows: TGTGCCAGCGGGCAGGGATTTTCTGAAAAACTGTTTTTT. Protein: CASGQGFSEKLFF.

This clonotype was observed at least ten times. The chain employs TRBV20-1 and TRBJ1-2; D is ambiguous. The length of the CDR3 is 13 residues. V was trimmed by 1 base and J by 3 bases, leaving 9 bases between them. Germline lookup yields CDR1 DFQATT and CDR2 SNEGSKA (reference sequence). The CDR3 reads CSARAGGYYGYTF. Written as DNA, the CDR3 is TGCAGTGCTAGAGCAGGAGGATACTATGGCTACACCTTC.

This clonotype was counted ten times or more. The CDR3 bases are TGCAGTGCTAAGCGGACTAGCCTTAAAGTAGGGGAGACCCAGTACTTC. Translating gives CSAKRTSLKVGETQYF. This sequence joins TRBV20-1 and TRBJ2-5; 8 nucleotides agree with TRBD2. The J segment lost 5 bases and the V segment lost 4 bases, leaving 15 bases of the junction unmatched. In germline, CDR1 is DFQATT, CDR2 SNEGSKA (reference sequence). This CDR3 spans 16 amino acids.

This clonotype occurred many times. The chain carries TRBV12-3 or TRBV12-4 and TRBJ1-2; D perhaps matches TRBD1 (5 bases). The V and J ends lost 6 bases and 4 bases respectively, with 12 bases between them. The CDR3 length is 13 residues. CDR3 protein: CASSPRGSYGYTF. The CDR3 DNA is TGTGCCAGCAGCCCGCGGGGGTCCTATGGCTACACCTTC.

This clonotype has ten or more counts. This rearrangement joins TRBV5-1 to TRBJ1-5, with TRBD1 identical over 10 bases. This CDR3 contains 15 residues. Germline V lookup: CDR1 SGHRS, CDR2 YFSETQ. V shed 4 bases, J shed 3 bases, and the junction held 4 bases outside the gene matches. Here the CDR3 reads CASSLDRGINQPQHF. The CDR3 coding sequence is TGCGCCAGCAGCCTGGACAGGGGGATCAATCAGCCCCAGCATTTT. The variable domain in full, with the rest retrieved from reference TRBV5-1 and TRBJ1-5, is KAGVTQTPRYLIKTRGQQVTLSCSPISGHRSVSWYQQTPGQGLQFLFEYFSETQRNKGNFPGRFSGRQFSNSRSEMNVSTLELGDSALYLCASSLDRGINQPQHFGDGTRLSIL.

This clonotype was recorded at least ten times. The CDR3 sequence is CASSSVFPEDNYGYTF. In nucleotides, the CDR3 is TGCGCCAGCAGCTCCGTTTTTCCTGAGGATAACTATGGCTACACCTTC. The rearrangement joins TRBV5-1 to TRBJ1-2; D call uncertain. Germline-derived CDR1 and CDR2 are SGHRS and YFSETQ. The CDR3 consists of 16 residues. V shed 3 bases and J shed 1 base, with 16 bases lying between them.

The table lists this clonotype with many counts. CDR3 DNA sequence: TGTGCCAGCAGGGAGGAAACGGTAGGTGAGCAGTTCTTC. This translates into CASREETVGEQFF. This chain uses TRBV7-8 with TRBJ2-1; D is perhaps TRBD2 (5 bases). Trimming left V 6 bases short and J 9 bases short, with 15 bases between. The CDR3 sequence is 13 residues long. Germline V gene sequence: CDR1 SGHVS, CDR2 FQNEAQ.

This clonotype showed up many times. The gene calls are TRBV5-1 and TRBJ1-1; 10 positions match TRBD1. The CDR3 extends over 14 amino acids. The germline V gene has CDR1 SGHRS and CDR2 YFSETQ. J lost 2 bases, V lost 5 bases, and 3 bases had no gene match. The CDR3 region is CASSRDRGNTEAFF. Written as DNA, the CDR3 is TGCGCCAGCAGTCGGGACAGGGGAAACACTGAAGCTTTCTTT.

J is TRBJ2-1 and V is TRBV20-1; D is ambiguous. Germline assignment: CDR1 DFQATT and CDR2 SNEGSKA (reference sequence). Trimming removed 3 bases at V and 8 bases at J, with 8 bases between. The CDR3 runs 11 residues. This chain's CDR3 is CSARKTDEQFF. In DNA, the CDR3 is TGCAGTGCTAGGAAGACGGATGAGCAGTTCTTC.